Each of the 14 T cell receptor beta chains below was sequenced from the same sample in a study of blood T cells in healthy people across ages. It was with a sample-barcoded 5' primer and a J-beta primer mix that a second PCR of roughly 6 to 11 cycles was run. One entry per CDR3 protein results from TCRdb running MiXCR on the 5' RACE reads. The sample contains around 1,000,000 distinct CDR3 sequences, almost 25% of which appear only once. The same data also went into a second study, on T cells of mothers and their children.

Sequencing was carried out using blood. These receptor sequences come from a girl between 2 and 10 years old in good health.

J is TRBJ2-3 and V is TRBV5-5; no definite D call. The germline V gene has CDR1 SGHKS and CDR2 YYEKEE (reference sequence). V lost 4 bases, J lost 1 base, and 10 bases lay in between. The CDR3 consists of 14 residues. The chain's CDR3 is CASSSYYRTDTQYF. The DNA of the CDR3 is TGTGCCAGCAGCAGCTACTACCGCACAGATACGCAGTATTTT. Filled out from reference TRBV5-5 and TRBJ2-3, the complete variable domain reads DAGVTQSPTHLIKTRGQQVTLRCSPISGHKSVSWYQQVLGQGPQFIFQYYEKEERGRGNFPDRFSARQFPNYSSELNVNALLLGDSALYLCASSSYYRTDTQYFGPGTRLTVL.

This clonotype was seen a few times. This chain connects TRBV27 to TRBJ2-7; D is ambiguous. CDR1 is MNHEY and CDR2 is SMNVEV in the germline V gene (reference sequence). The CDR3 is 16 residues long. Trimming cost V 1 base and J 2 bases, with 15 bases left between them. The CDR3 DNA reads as TGTGCCAGCAGTTTATTGGTTGGGAACACCGCCTACGAGCAGTACTTC. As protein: CASSLLVGNTAYEQYF.

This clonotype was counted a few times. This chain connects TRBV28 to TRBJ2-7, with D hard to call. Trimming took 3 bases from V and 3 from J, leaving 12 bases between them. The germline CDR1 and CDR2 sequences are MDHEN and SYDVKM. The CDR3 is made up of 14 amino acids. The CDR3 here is CASSFRVPYYEQYF. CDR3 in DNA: TGTGCCAGCAGTTTTCGGGTCCCATACTACGAGCAGTACTTC.

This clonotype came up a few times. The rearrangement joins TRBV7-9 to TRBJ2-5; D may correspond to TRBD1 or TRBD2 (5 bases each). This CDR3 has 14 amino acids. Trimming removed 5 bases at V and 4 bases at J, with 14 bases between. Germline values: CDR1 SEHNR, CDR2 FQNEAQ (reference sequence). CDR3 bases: TGTGCCAGCAGCCCCAGGGAGCAGGCAGAGACCCAGTACTTC. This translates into CASSPREQAETQYF.

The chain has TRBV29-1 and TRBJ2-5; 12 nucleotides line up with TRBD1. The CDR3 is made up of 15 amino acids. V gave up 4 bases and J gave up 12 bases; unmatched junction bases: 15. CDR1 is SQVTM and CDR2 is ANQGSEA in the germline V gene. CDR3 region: CSVVGKGQGAPSEYF. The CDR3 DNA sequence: TGCAGCGTTGTAGGAAAGGGACAGGGGGCGCCGTCAGAGTACTTC.

In DNA, the CDR3 is TGCGCCAGCACGTTGACCCTGACCGGGGAGCTGTTTTTT. Protein: CASTLTLTGELFF. The chain combines TRBV5-1 with TRBJ2-2; D is ambiguous. The germline V gene has CDR1 SGHRS and CDR2 YFSETQ. The CDR3 contains 13 residues. Between the trimmed V and J ends, which lost 6 bases and 5 bases, there was a span of 11 bases.

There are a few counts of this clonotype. This CDR3 reads CATGLAGVYTQYF. CDR3 in DNA: TGTGCCACCGGACTAGCGGGGGTATATACGCAGTATTTT. This chain joins TRBV24-1 and TRBJ2-3, with 13 bases matching TRBD2. The germline V gene encodes CDR1 KGHDR and CDR2 SFDVKD. The CDR3 has 13 amino acids. V trimming: 9 bases; J trimming: 7 bases; junction bases outside the gene matches: 3.

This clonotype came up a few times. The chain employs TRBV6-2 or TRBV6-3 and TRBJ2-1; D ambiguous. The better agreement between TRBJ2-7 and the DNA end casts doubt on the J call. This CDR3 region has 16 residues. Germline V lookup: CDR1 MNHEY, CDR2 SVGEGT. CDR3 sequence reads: CASGPLSPTPSYEQYF. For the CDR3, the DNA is TGTGCCAGCGGCCCCCTCTCCCCGACTCCTTCCTACGAGCAGTACTTC.

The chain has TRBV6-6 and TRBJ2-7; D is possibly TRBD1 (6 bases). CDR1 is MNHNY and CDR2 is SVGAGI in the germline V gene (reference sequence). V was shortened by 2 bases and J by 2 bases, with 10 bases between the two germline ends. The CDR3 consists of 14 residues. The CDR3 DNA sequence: TGTGCCAGCAGTTACAGGGACAAAACCTACGAGCAGTACTTC. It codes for CASSYRDKTYEQYF.

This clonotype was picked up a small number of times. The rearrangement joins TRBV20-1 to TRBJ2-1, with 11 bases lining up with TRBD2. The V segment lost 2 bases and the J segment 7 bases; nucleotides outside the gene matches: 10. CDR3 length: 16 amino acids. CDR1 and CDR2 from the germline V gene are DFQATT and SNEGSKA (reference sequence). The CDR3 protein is CSARTSIAGGPNEQFF. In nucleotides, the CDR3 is TGCAGTGCTAGAACTTCAATAGCGGGAGGGCCGAATGAGCAGTTCTTC.

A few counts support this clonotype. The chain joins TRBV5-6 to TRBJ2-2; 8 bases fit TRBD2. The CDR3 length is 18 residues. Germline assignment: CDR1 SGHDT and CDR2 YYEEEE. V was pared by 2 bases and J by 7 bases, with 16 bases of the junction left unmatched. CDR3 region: CASSFPQLSGRSGGELFF. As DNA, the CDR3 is TGTGCCAGCAGCTTCCCCCAGTTGAGCGGGAGAAGCGGCGGGGAGCTGTTTTTT.

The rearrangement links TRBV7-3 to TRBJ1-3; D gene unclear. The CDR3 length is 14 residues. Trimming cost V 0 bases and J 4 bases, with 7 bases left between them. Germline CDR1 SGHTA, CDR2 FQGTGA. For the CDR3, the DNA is TGTGCCAGCAGCTTAACAGGGCCCGGAAACACCATATATTTT. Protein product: CASSLTGPGNTIYF. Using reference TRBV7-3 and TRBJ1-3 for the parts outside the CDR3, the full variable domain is GAGVSQTPSNKVTEKGKYVELRCDPISGHTALYWYRQSLGQGPEFLIYFQGTGAADDSGLPNDRFFAVRPEGSVSTLKIQRTERGDSAVYLCASSLTGPGNTIYFGEGSWLTVV.

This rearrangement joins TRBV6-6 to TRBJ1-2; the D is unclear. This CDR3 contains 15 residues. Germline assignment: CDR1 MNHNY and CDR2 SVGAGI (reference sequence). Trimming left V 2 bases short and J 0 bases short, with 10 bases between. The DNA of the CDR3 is TGTGCCAGCAGTTACCTGGAGTTAGCTAACTATGGCTACACCTTC. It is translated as CASSYLELANYGYTF.

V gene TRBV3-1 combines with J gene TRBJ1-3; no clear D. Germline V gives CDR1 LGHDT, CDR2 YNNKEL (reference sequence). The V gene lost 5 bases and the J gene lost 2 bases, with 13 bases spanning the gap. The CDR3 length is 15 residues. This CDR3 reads CASSSLGGTGNTIYF. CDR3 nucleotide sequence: TGTGCCAGCAGCAGTCTCGGCGGAACTGGAAACACCATATATTTT.